Each of the 29 T cell receptor beta chains below was sequenced from the same sample in a study of CD8+ T cells in alopecia areata. Treatment noted: oral pan-JAK inhibitor, 5-10 mg twice daily. As the sequencing template, cDNA was produced by extracting RNA and reverse transcribing it. Some clones are missing from TCRdb's copy, which holds only in-frame ones; the method was immunoSEQ multiplex PCR. The table records about 120,000 clones, around 53% of them present only once. The input for sequencing was CD4+ T cells sorted from blood, taken at week 4, from a patient treated with tofacitinib. The origin of the receptors is a human donor with alopecia areata.

The chain combines TRBV30 with TRBJ1-2, with 7 bases that match TRBD1. Germline V gene sequence: CDR1 GTSNPN, CDR2 SVGIG (reference sequence). The CDR3 has 14 residues. Trimming cost V 2 bases and J 1 base; bases outside gene matches: 4. CDR3 nucleotides: TGTGCCTGGAGTCCTGGGACAGTTAACTATGGCTACACCTTC. Translated, it gives CAWSPGTVNYGYTF.

The V call is TRBV6-1, the J call TRBJ2-1; 12 nucleotides agree with TRBD2. The CDR3 has 15 amino acids. CDR1 MNHNS and CDR2 SASEGT come from the germline V gene. With 4 bases clipped from V and 9 bases from J, the junction kept 7 bases outside the gene matches. This CDR3 reads CASSGLAGAQGEQFF. As DNA, the CDR3 is TGTGCCAGCAGTGGACTAGCGGGGGCGCAGGGTGAGCAGTTCTTC.

Only a few counts were recorded for this clone. The J gene is TRBJ1-2, the V gene TRBV7-2, with unresolved D. There are 12 residues in the CDR3. Germline CDR1 is SGHTA and CDR2 is FQGNSA. V was clipped by 1 base and J by 8 bases, with 8 bases between them. CDR3 sequence: CASSLGAGGYTF. The CDR3 bases are TGTGCCAGCAGCTTAGGGGCAGGCGGCTACACCTTC. The full variable domain, with the rest looked up from reference TRBV7-2 and TRBJ1-2, is GAGVSQSPSNKVTEKGKDVELRCDPISGHTALYWYRQSLGQGLEFLIYFQGNSAPDKSGLPSDRFSAERTGGSVSTLTIQRTQQEDSAVYLCASSLGAGGYTFGSGTRLTVV.

This clone has a handful of counts. As DNA, the CDR3 is TGTGCCAGCAGTGGAGCGGGAGTGGGGACAGATACGCAGTATTTT. It codes for CASSGAGVGTDTQYF. This sequence joins TRBV2 and TRBJ2-3, with 8 positions matching TRBD2. V was clipped by 4 bases and J by 3 bases; unmatched bases: 6. Germline V gene sequence: CDR1 SNHLY, CDR2 FYNNEI. The CDR3 is 15 residues long.

The gene calls are TRBV5-1 and TRBJ2-2; 7 bases match TRBD1. J lost 1 base, V lost 6 bases, and 3 bases had no gene match. The CDR3 has 14 residues. Per germline, CDR1 SGHRS and CDR2 YFSETQ. In DNA form, the CDR3 reads TGCGCCAGCAAAGACAGGGTGAACACCGGGGAGCTGTTTTTT. This translates into CASKDRVNTGELFF.

The genes are TRBV4-1 and TRBJ1-5, with no clear D. This CDR3 comprises 16 residues. V shed 3 bases and J shed 5 bases, with 17 bases lying between them. Germline CDR1 is MGHRA and CDR2 is YSYEKL. CDR3 sequence (DNA): TGCGCCAGCAGCCAGAGTCAACCGCTTGGCGATCAGCCCCAGCATTTT. Protein sequence: CASSQSQPLGDQPQHF.

This chain uses TRBV29-1 with TRBJ1-1; a weak D match, TRBD1 (5 bases). The CDR3 has 9 amino acids. Trimming shortened V by 6 bases and J by 11 bases, and 10 bases separated the two germline ends. Germline assignment: CDR1 SQVTM and CDR2 ANQGSEA. CDR3 in DNA: TGCAGCGTGGGACGTACGGCTTTCTTT. Translation gives CSVGRTAFF.

This clone was seen more than once but under ten times. The chain carries TRBV6-5 and TRBJ2-1; perhaps TRBD2 as D (6 bases). Per the germline V gene, CDR1 is MNHEY and CDR2 is SVGAGI. V was pared by 5 bases and J by 2 bases, with 13 bases between. The length of the CDR3 is 15 residues. CDR3 in DNA: TGTGCCAGCAGTCGGGACTCCGGAGCCTACAATGAGCAGTTCTTC. Protein: CASSRDSGAYNEQFF.

In its sample, this clone was seen a few times. The chain is built from TRBV27 and TRBJ2-1; 10 positions match TRBD1. Per the germline V gene, CDR1 is MNHEY and CDR2 is SMNVEV (reference sequence). The CDR3 loop spans 19 amino acids. The ends lost 5 bases at V and 1 base at J; junction bases unmatched: 14. CDR3 DNA sequence: TGTGCCAGCAGTCCTCCGGGACAGGGGACGTACGTATCCTACAATGAGCAGTTCTTC. It translates to CASSPPGQGTYVSYNEQFF.

The sample holds a few counts of this clone. This CDR3 is CASTKEGLNTGELFF. As DNA, the CDR3 is TGTGCCAGTACCAAAGAGGGTTTAAACACCGGGGAGCTGTTTTTT. The chain couples TRBV19 to TRBJ2-2; possibly TRBD2 for D (5 bases). Trimming cost V 7 bases and J 2 bases, with 14 bases left between them. Germline V gene lookup returns CDR1 LNHDA and CDR2 SQIVND (reference sequence). The CDR3 totals 15 residues. The full variable domain, rest sourced from reference TRBV19 and TRBJ2-2, is DGGITQSPKYLFRKEGQNVTLSCEQNLNHDAMYWYRQDPGQGLRLIYYSQIVNDFQKGDIAEGYSVSREKKESFPLTVTSAQKNPTAFYLCASTKEGLNTGELFFGEGSRLTVL.

V gene TRBV4-2 combines with J gene TRBJ2-7; 7 bases align to TRBD1. The CDR3 totals 14 residues. CDR1 LGHNA and CDR2 YNFKEQ come from the germline V gene. V shed 1 base, J shed 2 bases, and the junction held 2 bases outside the gene matches. DNA of the CDR3: TGTGCCAGCAGCCAAGCGGGACAGCCCTACGAGCAGTACTTC. Its protein is CASSQAGQPYEQYF.

This clone was seen a few times. V gene TRBV6-6 combines with J gene TRBJ2-2; 7 nucleotides agree with TRBD1. The J segment lost 4 bases and the V segment lost 6 bases, leaving 8 bases of the junction unmatched. The germline V gene has CDR1 MNHNY and CDR2 SVGAGI (reference sequence). This CDR3 has 15 residues. As DNA, the CDR3 is TGTGCCAGCAGACGGACAGGCAGGGGCACCGGGGAGCTGTTTTTT. This sequence encodes CASRRTGRGTGELFF.

This clone has only a few counts. V and J are TRBV6-5 and TRBJ2-1; 11 bases align to TRBD2. V was pared by 6 bases and J by 4 bases, with 5 bases of the junction left unmatched. Germline loops: CDR1 MNHEY, CDR2 SVGAGI. The CDR3 sequence is 15 residues long. CDR3 in amino acids: CASRKLAGVYNEQFF. CDR3 nucleotide sequence: TGTGCCAGCAGAAAACTAGCGGGAGTGTACAATGAGCAGTTCTTC.

The chain is built from TRBV2 and TRBJ1-1; D possibly corresponds to TRBD1 (5 bases). The CDR3 spans 13 residues. The V and J ends lost 3 bases and 6 bases respectively, with 11 bases between them. Germline CDR1 reads SNHLY; CDR2 reads FYNNEI. The CDR3 bases are TGTGCCAGCAGTGAGGGGCGTTGGCCTGAAGCTTTCTTT. Translation gives CASSEGRWPEAFF.

This clone has more than one count but fewer than ten. The rearrangement joins TRBV29-1 to TRBJ1-5; no clear D gene. V was trimmed by 4 bases and J by 3 bases, leaving 10 bases between them. Germline CDR1 SQVTM, CDR2 ANQGSEA. The CDR3 runs to 13 residues. CDR3 protein: CSVAGSINQPQHF. Here the CDR3 DNA reads TGCAGCGTTGCGGGCAGCATCAATCAGCCCCAGCATTTT.

This sequence joins TRBV29-1 and TRBJ1-5; D is ambiguous. The CDR3 spans 13 residues. Per germline, CDR1 SQVTM and CDR2 ANQGSEA. Deletions cut 6 bases from V and 6 bases from J, with 15 bases between. CDR3 DNA: TGCAGCGTGGCCCTCGATGAGGTTCAGCCCCAGCATTTT. Translated: CSVALDEVQPQHF.

The genes are TRBV27 and TRBJ1-2, with D tentatively TRBD1 (6 bases). The V end lost 6 bases, the J end lost 4 bases, and 18 bases lay between the germline ends. CDR1 is MNHEY, CDR2 SMNVEV, per germline (reference sequence). The length of the CDR3 is 15 residues. CDR3 in DNA: TGTGCCAGCAGGCTAAAAACTACAGGGCTCTATGGCTACACCTTC. Its translation is CASRLKTTGLYGYTF.

The gene calls are TRBV30 and TRBJ2-1; D may be TRBD1 (6 bases). Germline CDR1 reads GTSNPN; CDR2 reads SVGIG (reference sequence). With 1 base removed from V and 8 bases from J, the gap between germline ends came to 9 bases. The CDR3 has 12 residues. The CDR3 region is CAWSDRVDEQFF. The CDR3 DNA follows: TGTGCCTGGAGTGACAGGGTTGATGAGCAGTTCTTC.

The gene calls are TRBV4-1 and TRBJ2-3, with D perhaps matching TRBD1 or TRBD2 (5 bases each). The CDR3 has 17 amino acids. V was shortened by 0 bases and J by 4 bases, with 17 bases between the two germline ends. Germline V CDR1 and CDR2: MGHRA, YSYEKL. The CDR3 loop reads CASSQDDYPGGPDTQYF. CDR3 DNA: TGCGCCAGCAGCCAAGATGATTACCCTGGGGGACCAGATACGCAGTATTTT.

This clone has more than one count but fewer than ten. This chain connects TRBV7-3 to TRBJ2-1, with 8 nucleotides matching TRBD1. After removal of 5 bases from V and 8 bases from J, the junction contained 17 bases not matched to a gene. This CDR3 has 17 residues. Germline lookup yields CDR1 SGHTA and CDR2 FQGTGA. The CDR3 sequence is CASSQNPGGMINDEQFF. In nucleotides, the CDR3 is TGTGCCAGCAGCCAGAATCCAGGGGGCATGATAAACGATGAGCAGTTCTTC.

A few counts support this clone. The V call is TRBV19, the J call TRBJ2-5; D is ambiguous. Trimming removed 2 bases at V and 5 bases at J, with 18 bases between. This CDR3 is 16 amino acids long. The germline V gene has CDR1 LNHDA and CDR2 SQIVND (reference sequence). The CDR3 nucleotides read TGTGCCAGTAGTATAATCCCGACCACACTCGGCGAGACCCAGTACTTC. Protein: CASSIIPTTLGETQYF.

The chain combines TRBV29-1 with TRBJ1-4; 10 bases are shared with TRBD1. This CDR3 has 12 amino acids. The J segment lost 10 bases and the V segment lost 5 bases, leaving 4 bases of the junction unmatched. CDR1 and CDR2 (germline): SQVTM, ANQGSEA. CDR3 region: CSVSGTGVKLFF. CDR3 sequence (DNA): TGCAGCGTTTCCGGGACAGGGGTAAAACTGTTTTTT.

This clone was picked up one time. This chain joins TRBV27 and TRBJ2-3; a weak D match, TRBD2 (7 bases). The CDR3 contains 15 residues. Trimming took 3 bases from V and 1 from J, leaving 11 bases between them. The germline CDR1 and CDR2 sequences are MNHEY and SMNVEV (reference sequence). This CDR3 reads CASSFSGGRTDTQYF. The CDR3 DNA reads TGTGCCAGCAGTTTTTCCGGGGGGCGCACAGATACGCAGTATTTT.

This clone was seen a handful of times. V gene TRBV29-1 combines with J gene TRBJ1-1, with D uncertain. The CDR3 contains 11 residues. Germline CDR1 SQVTM, CDR2 ANQGSEA. Trimming left V 8 bases short and J 1 base short, with 8 bases between. The CDR3 bases are TGCAGCTCCATCTGGAACACTGAAGCTTTCTTT. Its protein is CSSIWNTEAFF.

This clone was picked up one time. As DNA, the CDR3 is TGTGCCTGGACTGAACCTTGGACAGGGGAATACGAGCAGTACTTC. Protein sequence: CAWTEPWTGEYEQYF. The genes are TRBV30 and TRBJ2-7, with 9 bases matching TRBD1. CDR1 is GTSNPN, CDR2 SVGIG, per germline (reference sequence). This CDR3 contains 15 residues. Germline trimming cut 4 bases from V and 4 bases from J; bases unmatched to any gene: 11.

The chain carries TRBV6-1 and TRBJ1-5; the D gene is possibly TRBD1 (5 bases). CDR3 size: 11 residues. Germline-derived CDR1 and CDR2 are MNHNS and SASEGT. Between the trimmed V and J ends, which lost 9 bases and 2 bases, there was a span of 5 bases. CDR3 in DNA: TGTGCCAGGACAGGCAATCAGCCCCAGCATTTT. As protein: CARTGNQPQHF.

The chain joins TRBV6-5 to TRBJ2-7; TRBD1 aligns across 7 bases. V gave up 6 bases and J gave up 0 bases; unmatched junction bases: 8. This CDR3 is built from 15 residues. The germline gives CDR1 MNHEY, CDR2 SVGAGI. CDR3 coding DNA: TGTGCCAGCAGGTACGGAGGACAGGACTCCTACGAGCAGTACTTC. Encoded protein: CASRYGGQDSYEQYF.

This clone was seen a few times. CDR3 sequence (DNA): TGTGCCAGCACCCTGGGTGGAAACACTGAAGCTTTCTTT. It translates to CASTLGGNTEAFF. The chain has TRBV7-9 and TRBJ1-1, with no clear D. The V end was cut by 7 bases, the J end by 2 bases, with 11 bases between. Germline CDR1 SEHNR, CDR2 FQNEAQ (reference sequence). This CDR3 has 13 amino acids. The full variable domain, completed using reference TRBV7-9 and TRBJ1-1, is DTGVSQNPRHKITKRGQNVTFRCDPISEHNRLYWYRQTLGQGPEFLTYFQNEAQLEKSRLLSDRFSAERPKGSFSTLEIQRTEQGDSAMYLCASTLGGNTEAFFGQGTRLTVV.

Only one count was recorded for this clone. The chain employs TRBV29-1 and TRBJ2-1, with 9 bases fitting TRBD1. V shed 6 bases and J 2 bases; nucleotides not matched to a gene: 5. This CDR3 is built from 14 residues. CDR1 is SQVTM, CDR2 ANQGSEA, per germline. CDR3 protein: CSVHGTGTYNEQFF. In nucleotides, the CDR3 is TGCAGCGTACATGGGACAGGGACCTACAATGAGCAGTTCTTC.